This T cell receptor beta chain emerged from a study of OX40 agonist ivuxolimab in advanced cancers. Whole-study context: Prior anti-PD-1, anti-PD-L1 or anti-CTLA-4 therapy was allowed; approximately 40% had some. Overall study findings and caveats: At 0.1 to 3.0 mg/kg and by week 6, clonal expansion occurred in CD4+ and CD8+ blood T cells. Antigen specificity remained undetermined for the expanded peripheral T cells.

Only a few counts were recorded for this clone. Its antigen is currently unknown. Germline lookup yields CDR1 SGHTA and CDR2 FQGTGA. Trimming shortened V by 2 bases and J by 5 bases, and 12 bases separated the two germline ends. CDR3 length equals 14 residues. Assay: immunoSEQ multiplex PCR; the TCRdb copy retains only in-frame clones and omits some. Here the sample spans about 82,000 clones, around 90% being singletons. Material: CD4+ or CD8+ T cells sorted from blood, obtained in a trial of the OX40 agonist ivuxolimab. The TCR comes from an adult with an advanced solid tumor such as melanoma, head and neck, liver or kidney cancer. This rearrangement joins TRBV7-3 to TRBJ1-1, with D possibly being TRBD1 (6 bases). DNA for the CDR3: TGTGCCAGCAGCTTAGGGGGCTCTGGGACTGAAGCTTTCTTT. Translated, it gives CASSLGGSGTEAFF. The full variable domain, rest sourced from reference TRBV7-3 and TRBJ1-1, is GAGVSQTPSNKVTEKGKYVELRCDPISGHTALYWYRQSLGQGPEFLIYFQGTGAADDSGLPNDRFFAVRPEGSVSTLKIQRTERGDSAVYLCASSLGGSGTEAFFGQGTRLTVV.